The clone carrying this T cell receptor beta chain is a singleton in its sample. What it binds is unknown. The junction and the germline gene differ at one end; a read error may be behind it. The germline V gene encodes CDR1 SQVTM and CDR2 ANQGSEA. The CDR3 has 13 residues. DNA and RNA were both co-extracted from 20-30 mg of bulk tissue that had not been sorted. This entry is derived from a study of tumor-infiltrating lymphocytes in primary liver carcinoma. Whole-study context: Patients, male and female, were 30 to 69 years old. Tissue type made little difference to sample yields of roughly 3.65 to 7.5 million productive TCRbeta reads. Staging of the tumors gave T1-T3 N0M0, with widths of roughly 4.2 to 11 cm.

Findings and caveats of the study: Lesser overlap characterized tumor-adjacent and tumor-blood pairs relative to tumor region pairs.

Synthesis of TCR beta cDNA was carried out from around 540 ng total RNA with a constant-region primer. A slightly modified ARM-PCR protocol with three nested multiplex PCR rounds produced these TCR beta libraries. In the first two PCR rounds, TRBV1-TRBV30 forward primers were paired with a C-beta reverse primer, and each round lasted around 10 cycles. Via MiXCR, TCRdb re-called the multiplex PCR reads, giving one row per CDR3 protein. The sample lists roughly 80,000 distinct CDR3 sequences, 69% seen once, with 26% in the top ten. The rearrangement uses TRBV29-1 and TRBJ1-2; D is possibly TRBD1 (6 bases). Material for sequencing was tumor-adjacent normal liver tissue. This receptor was identified in a middle-aged man with primary liver carcinoma and hepatitis B virus infection. DNA of the CDR3: TGCAGCGTCGCGGGCAGGGGAAGCTATGGTTACACCTTC. Translation: CSVAGRGSYGYTF.